One and the same sample provided the 8 T cell receptor beta chains below, sequenced in a study of shared clonotypes between healthy human individuals. TCRdb's table, derived via immunoSEQ multiplex PCR, lists solely in-frame clones and lacks some. The data contain roughly 2.5 million clones, approximately 92% of them singletons. The material sequenced was naive CD4+ T cells sorted from blood. As for subset: CD45RA+ positively selected. The source of these receptors is a man between 18 and 35 years old in good health.

Note on this clone: The identical CDR3 is also encoded by other nucleotide sequences in the sample. The chain is built from TRBV6-5 and TRBJ1-2; 9 positions match TRBD1. Germline lookup yields CDR1 MNHEY and CDR2 SVGAGI. J lost 6 bases, V lost 3 bases, and 5 bases had no gene match. This CDR3 comprises 14 residues. The CDR3 sequence is CASSYSGTGNGYTF. In nucleotides, the CDR3 is TGTGCCAGCAGTTATTCCGGGACAGGGAATGGCTACACCTTC.

The CDR3, as DNA: TGTGCCAGCTCACCAAGGCCTAGCACAGATACGCAGTATTTT. It codes for CASSPRPSTDTQYF. This chain joins TRBV18 and TRBJ2-3; no clear D. Trimming cost V 2 bases and J 0 bases, with 6 bases left between them. The CDR3 extends over 14 amino acids. The germline V gene has CDR1 KGHSH and CDR2 LQKENI.

The chain has TRBV10-2 and TRBJ2-3, with TRBD2 matching 11 bases. The CDR3 has 15 amino acids. The ends lost 6 bases at V and 3 bases at J; junction bases unmatched: 5. CDR1 and CDR2 from the germline V gene are WSHSY and SAAADI. CDR3 amino acids: CASRETSGRTDTQYF. Here the CDR3 DNA reads TGCGCCAGCAGGGAAACTAGCGGGAGAACAGATACGCAGTATTTT.

This chain links TRBV2 with TRBJ2-3; 8 bases are a match to TRBD1. Trimming at V came to 7 bases and at J to 0 bases, leaving 3 bases not matched to a gene. The V gene's germline CDR1 is SNHLY and CDR2 FYNNEI. The CDR3 loop spans 14 amino acids. The CDR3: CASTDRVSTDTQYF. DNA of the CDR3: TGTGCCAGCACGGACAGGGTTAGCACAGATACGCAGTATTTT.

The CDR3 bases are TGTGCCAGTAGTAAGACTAGCGGGGGAGTTGAGACCCAGTACTTC. It yields the protein CASSKTSGGVETQYF. The J gene is TRBJ2-5, the V gene TRBV19; TRBD2 matches at 12 bases. Germline V gene data show CDR1 as LNHDA and CDR2 as SQIVND (reference sequence). V shed 4 bases, J shed 5 bases, and the junction held 5 bases outside the gene matches. CDR3 length: 15 amino acids.

This chain joins TRBV7-2 and TRBJ2-3; a weak D match, TRBD2 (6 bases). From germline, CDR1 is SGHTA and CDR2 FQGNSA. CDR3 size: 16 residues. The V and J ends lost 1 base and 2 bases respectively, with 13 bases between them. The CDR3, as DNA: TGTGCCAGCAGCTTAGTGGCGGGAACGCTCACAGATACGCAGTATTTT. This codes for CASSLVAGTLTDTQYF.

The chain couples TRBV18 to TRBJ2-7; the match to TRBD1 covers 7 bases. Germline CDR1 is KGHSH and CDR2 is LQKENI. Losses at the gene ends were 5 bases for V and 4 bases for J; bases not matched to a gene: 5. CDR3 size: 13 residues. The CDR3 loop is CASSTETGYEQYF. The CDR3 region has the DNA TGTGCCAGCTCAACAGAGACAGGGTACGAGCAGTACTTC.

V and J are TRBV19 and TRBJ1-4, with TRBD1 matching 8 bases. The CDR3 runs to 14 residues. V lost 6 bases, J lost 11 bases, and 11 bases stayed unmatched. Germline V gives CDR1 LNHDA, CDR2 SQIVND (reference sequence). The CDR3 nucleotides read TGTGCCAGTAGAAGGACAGGGTTTGACGAGAAACTGTTTTTT. It yields the protein CASRRTGFDEKLFF.